The subject of this entry is one TCR beta chain. There is no known antigen for this receptor. Per-base quality was not reported, and no clone a single base away is much larger than it. This sample was included in a study of beta chain features in type 1 diabetes (dated by TCRdb to 2017 to 2018). Background for the entire study: No differences in mean age, gender distribution, total cell number or subset yield were found between patients and healthy donors. The study compared TCRB repertoires of sorted circulating CD4+ T cell subsets between recently diagnosed type 1 diabetes patients and matched healthy donors. A total of 107,917,701 sorted cells were examined across all samples, and RNA yield correlated strongly with the number of cells per subset. Whereas all 30 or so donors provided naive and central memory subsets, regulatory and stem cell-like memory subsets were isolated from just 8 patients and about 8 healthy donors.

What the authors observed across the whole study: Because cDNA rather than genomic DNA was sequenced, highly expressing activated cells could have been over-represented, although no difference in activation and CD3 levels was found between groups. A moderate but significant shortening of TCRB CDR3 length was observed in type 1 diabetes patients in all four CD4+ subsets. HLA sub-analyses involved small numbers of individuals, so any influence of HLA type on TCRB rearrangement remained unresolved. At VDJ recombination sites, patients with type 1 diabetes made fewer insertions and deleted more nucleotides, a pattern implying thymic rearrangement abnormalities. PCR may preferentially amplify shorter templates, but because patient and control samples were amplified and corrected together, any resulting skew would affect both groups equally. Naive, central memory and regulatory TCRB repertoires appeared more similar among patients than among healthy donors.

All of the isolated RNA was reverse transcribed with the High Capacity cDNA Reverse Transcription Kit, so expressed TCRB transcripts were sequenced. Naive, central memory and regulatory T cell samples underwent deep immunoSEQ sequencing, averaging about 3.3 million total reads per sample. After sorted cells were lysed in RLT buffer, RNA was extracted with DNase-treated RNeasy Micro or Mini kits, with the choice depending on cell number. Each cell subset was processed on its own to prevent cross-contamination, while patient and healthy donor samples were processed together. TCRB sequences were amplified from cDNA with the immunoSEQ multiplex PCR, producing 87-bp fragments spanning the CDR3 region. Sequencing of the amplicons was done on the Illumina HiSeq platform. On the study's bioinformatics: PCR bias was computationally corrected using synthetic template baselines, reads within Hamming distance 2 were collapsed, and singletons that could not be merged were discarded. By aligning reads against IMGT, V, D and J genes, CDR3 length, and insertions or deletions at six rearrangement sites were assigned. Within each subset, clonotype counts were normalized to sorted cell number, after which true diversity and Gini coefficients were computed with the tcR R package. The overlap coefficient, calculated on TCRB nucleotide sequences, was used to measure repertoire sharing. Out-of-frame TCRB sequences from naive cells were analyzed to stand in for the pre-selection repertoire. TCRdb carries this immuneACCESS record with in-frame sequences only. Its versions omit some clonotypes, under half of them owing to an unresolved V gene in the studies checked, with the rest unexplained. V and J calls and clone size are copied from that table; D and trimming were computed from the DNA. The sample contains 240,000 or so clones, around 21% of them found a single time. The ten top clones hold 0.028% of the sample.

From each donor, a single peripheral blood sample of approximately 120 mL on average was drawn into heparinised tubes. Using a panel that included CD45RO, CCR7, CD25, CD127, CD95 and CD27, naive, central memory, regulatory and stem cell-like memory CD4+ T cells were sorted on a BD FACSAria II. Purity was above 95% for every sorted population. PBMCs were separated immediately by Lymphoprep density gradient centrifugation and were stained directly, without being cultured. To minimize batch effects, samples were stained and sorted in pairs, one healthy donor with one patient per experiment. Sequences were obtained from naive CD4+ T cells from blood. The cell subset or site label on this specimen signifies: true naive CD4+ T cells. The sequence came from a woman aged 35 to 49 with type 1 diabetes.

CDR3 sequence: CASSSGQASSGANVLTF. In nucleotides, the sequence is TGCGCCAGCAGCTCGGGACAGGCGAGCTCTGGGGCCAACGTCCTGACTTTC. The rearranged chain carries TRBV5-1 and TRBJ2-6; TRBD1 agrees with 8 junctional bases. The germline V end is reduced by 3 bases and the J end by 0 bases; junction bases left unmatched: 5. CDR3 length: 17 amino acids, cysteine to phenylalanine. Kept here is only the CDR3 DNA, which spans 51 bases and is read in frame from base 1. Looking up the germline V gene yields CDR1 SGHRS and CDR2 YFSETQ.